This entry lists 29 T cell receptor beta chains sequenced from one sample in a study of shared clonotypes between healthy human individuals. Profiled with immunoSEQ multiplex PCR; TCRdb holds only in-frame clones, not every one. Among roughly 1,800,000 clones listed, approximately 94% were seen once. Only CD45RO-negative cells positively selected for CCR7 counted as naive CD8 cells, so terminally differentiated effector memory CD45RA+ cells were excluded. Input material: naive CD8+ T cells sorted from blood. The receptors originated from a man between 18 and 35 years old in good health.

This clone was counted between two and nine times. V usage is TRBV4-1 and J usage is TRBJ1-5; D gene unclear. The V gene's germline CDR1 is MGHRA and CDR2 YSYEKL. The CDR3 covers 15 residues. Trimming cost V 3 bases and J 2 bases, with 11 bases left between them. CDR3 amino acids: CASSHQVEGNQPQHF. As DNA, the CDR3 is TGCGCCAGCAGCCATCAGGTGGAGGGCAATCAGCCCCAGCATTTT.

Details on this clone: The identical CDR3 is also encoded by other nucleotide sequences in the sample. The genes are TRBV19 and TRBJ2-7; possibly TRBD1 or TRBD2 for D (6 bases each). V was clipped by 5 bases and J by 3 bases, with 11 bases between them. Germline values: CDR1 LNHDA, CDR2 SQIVND (reference sequence). The CDR3 has 13 residues. Here the CDR3 DNA reads TGTGCCAGTAGTCCGGGGGCCCGCTACGAGCAGTACTTC. It codes for CASSPGARYEQYF.

The genes are TRBV7-9 and TRBJ2-7; D ambiguous. Germline V CDR1 and CDR2: SEHNR, FQNEAQ (reference sequence). Trimming removed 5 bases from V and 2 bases from J, with 16 bases in between. This CDR3 contains 15 residues. CDR3 bases: TGTGCCAGCAGCCGCCCCGCCGGCACCCCCTACGAGCAGTACTTC. Residues: CASSRPAGTPYEQYF.

Comments on this clone: One end of the junction varies from germline; a read error may be responsible. V gene TRBV7-9 combines with J gene TRBJ1-1, with a possible D match to TRBD1 (5 bases). CDR3 length equals 17 residues. Germline V gene lookup returns CDR1 SEHNR and CDR2 FQNEAQ (reference sequence). CDR3 coding DNA: TGTGCCAGCAGTTTAGGAGATCTACGGGGGTTGAACACTGAAGCTTTCTTT. As protein: CASSLGDLRGLNTEAFF.

Note on this clone: Additional DNA sequences in this sample encode the identical CDR3. The chain joins TRBV5-1 to TRBJ2-3; D not certain. Germline V gene sequence: CDR1 SGHRS, CDR2 YFSETQ. The CDR3 is made up of 12 amino acids. Between the trimmed V and J ends, which lost 2 bases and 4 bases, there was a span of 5 bases. The CDR3 DNA follows: TGCGCCAGCAGCTTAGTCGCAGATACGCAGTATTTT. Amino acids: CASSLVADTQYF.

The V gene is TRBV7-2, the J gene TRBJ1-5; D might be TRBD1 (5 bases). The V gene's germline CDR1 is SGHTA and CDR2 FQGNSA. This CDR3 is 14 amino acids long. The V end was cut by 4 bases, the J end by 3 bases, with 10 bases between. CDR3 sequence: CASSWGEFNQPQHF. CDR3 bases: TGTGCCAGCAGCTGGGGGGAGTTCAATCAGCCCCAGCATTTT.

About this clone: Additional DNA sequences in this sample encode the identical CDR3. The chain joins TRBV6-5 to TRBJ2-7; a weak D match, TRBD1 (5 bases). Trimming took 2 bases from V and 3 from J, leaving 8 bases between them. CDR3 length equals 13 residues. CDR1 MNHEY and CDR2 SVGAGI come from the germline V gene. The CDR3 coding sequence is TGTGCCAGCAGTTACGGGGCAGACTACGAGCAGTACTTC. Amino acid sequence: CASSYGADYEQYF.

The chain is built from TRBV27 and TRBJ1-3; D uncertain. V was cut by 2 bases and J by 4 bases, with 6 bases left in between. CDR1 MNHEY and CDR2 SMNVEV come from the germline V gene (reference sequence). The CDR3 length is 13 residues. The CDR3 protein is CASSLGGGNTIYF. The CDR3 nucleotides are TGTGCCAGCAGTTTAGGTGGGGGAAACACCATATATTTT.

The V gene is TRBV5-6, the J gene TRBJ1-6; 10 nucleotides align to TRBD1. The CDR3 runs 14 residues. J was trimmed by 9 bases and V by 4 bases; bases with no gene match: 4. CDR1 is SGHDT and CDR2 is YYEEEE in the germline V gene. The CDR3 DNA reads as TGTGCCAGCAGCCCGGGACAGGGGAGTTCACCCCTCCACTTT. It translates to CASSPGQGSSPLHF.

J is TRBJ1-4 and V is TRBV14; no clear D gene. There are 15 residues in the CDR3. Germline CDR1 is SGHDN and CDR2 is FVKESK. Trimming pared 0 bases from V and 3 bases from J, leaving 8 bases between. The CDR3: CASSQDGVPNEKLFF. The CDR3 bases are TGTGCCAGCAGCCAAGATGGGGTTCCTAATGAAAAACTGTTTTTT.

The chain couples TRBV28 to TRBJ1-5, with 9 bases that match TRBD1. V lost 6 bases to trimming and J lost 7 bases; unmatched junction nucleotides: 7. Germline CDR1 reads MDHEN; CDR2 reads SYDVKM. CDR3 size: 14 residues. The CDR3 loop is CASRPGTGLQPQHF. DNA for the CDR3: TGTGCCAGCAGGCCCGGGACAGGGTTACAGCCCCAGCATTTT.

The V and J genes are TRBV5-6 and TRBJ2-1; D is uncertain. V was cut by 6 bases and J by 8 bases, with 9 bases left in between. The germline V gene encodes CDR1 SGHDT and CDR2 YYEEEE. This CDR3 has 11 residues. The CDR3 DNA follows: TGTGCCAGCAAAATCCTCGATGAGCAGTTCTTC. It encodes CASKILDEQFF.

This chain connects TRBV21-1 to TRBJ2-2; the D segment call TRBD2 is taken from the table without a DNA check. TRBV21-1 counts as a pseudogene. The CDR3 runs 18 residues. The CDR3 sequence is CASKGCIAGLGNTGELFF. The CDR3 DNA reads TGTGCCAGCAAGGGGTGTATAGCGGGCTTGGGGAACACCGGGGAGCTGTTTTTT.

The genes are TRBV27 and TRBJ2-7; maybe TRBD1 (6 bases). Germline CDR1 reads MNHEY; CDR2 reads SMNVEV (reference sequence). Trimming took off 5 bases at V and 0 bases at J, with 14 bases between the two ends. The CDR3 consists of 15 residues. The CDR3 nucleotides read TGTGCCAGCAGTCTGGGACATACTGGCTCCTACGAGCAGTACTTC. The encoded protein is CASSLGHTGSYEQYF.

The rearrangement links TRBV4-3 to TRBJ2-1, with 9 positions matching TRBD1. The CDR3 is 16 amino acids. Losses at the gene ends were 3 bases for V and 8 bases for J; bases not matched to a gene: 11. Germline lookup yields CDR1 LGHNA and CDR2 YSLEER. CDR3 region: CASSQINTGGADEQFF. The CDR3 DNA is TGCGCCAGCAGCCAGATAAATACAGGGGGCGCGGATGAGCAGTTCTTC.

The gene calls are TRBV2 and TRBJ2-7, with 8 bases fitting TRBD1. The V gene end was trimmed by 0 bases and the J gene end by 7 bases; junction bases not matched to a gene: 8. Germline CDR1 and CDR2: SNHLY and FYNNEI. The CDR3 consists of 15 residues. The CDR3 sequence: CASSEAMRTGYEQYF. The DNA for the CDR3 is TGTGCCAGCAGTGAAGCGATGAGGACAGGGTATGAGCAGTACTTC. Full variable domain (missing parts from reference TRBV2 and TRBJ2-7): EPEVTQTPSHQVTQMGQEVILRCVPISNHLYFYWYRQILGQKVEFLVSFYNNEISEKSEIFDDQFSVERPDGSNFTLKIRSTKLEDSAMYFCASSEAMRTGYEQYFGPGTRLTVT.

V is TRBV27 and J is TRBJ2-5; D is uncertain. Germline V gene lookup returns CDR1 MNHEY and CDR2 SMNVEV (reference sequence). The CDR3 is made up of 11 amino acids. Deletions cut 3 bases from V and 7 bases from J, with 6 bases between. The DNA of the CDR3 is TGTGCCAGCAGTTTGGCTGGGACCCAGTACTTC. It encodes CASSLAGTQYF.

The chain carries TRBV10-3 and TRBJ1-1; no reliable D call. The germline V gene encodes CDR1 ENHRY and CDR2 SYGVKD. This CDR3 spans 12 amino acids. The ends were cut back, 2 bases at V and 8 bases at J, with 9 bases in the middle. The CDR3 DNA follows: TGTGCCATCAGTGAGGGTAGGGTGGAAGCTTTCTTT. Translation: CAISEGRVEAFF.

The chain is built from TRBV2 and TRBJ1-2, with D maybe TRBD1 (5 bases). The CDR3 extends over 14 amino acids. CDR1 and CDR2 from the germline V gene are SNHLY and FYNNEI. Trimming left V 1 base short and J 4 bases short, with 10 bases between. The CDR3 loop reads CASSEDGRVYGYTF. DNA for the CDR3: TGTGCCAGCAGTGAAGATGGCAGGGTCTATGGCTACACCTTC.

The V gene is TRBV7-2, the J gene TRBJ2-7; no firm D call. V lost 4 bases and J lost 5, with 9 bases in between. Germline assignment: CDR1 SGHTA and CDR2 FQGNSA. The CDR3 contains 12 residues. The CDR3 DNA follows: TGTGCCAGCAGCTCCCCCGCGGACGAGCAGTACTTC. It is translated as CASSSPADEQYF.

This rearrangement joins TRBV27 to TRBJ1-6; TRBD1 might be the D (6 bases). This CDR3 is 15 amino acids long. V lost 5 bases and J lost 10, with 18 bases in between. CDR1 and CDR2 from the germline V gene are MNHEY and SMNVEV (reference sequence). As DNA, the CDR3 is TGTGCCAGCAGTCCCTCGGGGGGCGCTAGCTCACCCCTCCACTTT. As protein: CASSPSGGASSPLHF.

This clone occurred once. The rearrangement links TRBV2 to TRBJ1-1; no reliable D call. Deletions cut 3 bases from V and 1 base from J, with 9 bases between. From germline, CDR1 is SNHLY and CDR2 FYNNEI. The CDR3 contains 14 residues. The CDR3: CASSDVTQNTEAFF. DNA for the CDR3: TGTGCCAGCAGTGATGTGACACAGAACACTGAAGCTTTCTTT.

This chain links TRBV27 with TRBJ2-1; 16 nucleotides line up with TRBD2. Germline V gene lookup returns CDR1 MNHEY and CDR2 SMNVEV (reference sequence). CDR3 size: 18 residues. Losses at the gene ends were 5 bases for V and 5 bases for J; bases not matched to a gene: 9. CDR3 region: CASSLGLAGGVFDNEQFF. CDR3 sequence (DNA): TGTGCCAGCAGTCTGGGACTAGCGGGAGGGGTGTTTGACAATGAGCAGTTCTTC.

V and J are TRBV27 and TRBJ2-5; tentatively, D is TRBD2 (6 bases). V lost 8 bases and J 2 bases, leaving 18 bases between the germline ends. Per germline, CDR1 MNHEY and CDR2 SMNVEV (reference sequence). This CDR3 region has 15 residues. The CDR3 here is CASAELPAGQETQYF. In DNA, the CDR3 is TGTGCCAGCGCTGAACTCCCAGCGGGTCAAGAGACCCAGTACTTC.

This clone was seen a single time. The rearrangement links TRBV15 to TRBJ1-4; D might be TRBD1 (6 bases). Germline V gene sequence: CDR1 LNHNV, CDR2 YYDKDF (reference sequence). V gave up 1 base and J gave up 8 bases, with 11 bases separating them. This CDR3 has 14 residues. As DNA, the CDR3 is TGTGCCACCAGCAGAGTCAGGGGTGAAGAAAAACTGTTTTTT. Translating gives CATSRVRGEEKLFF.

The chain joins TRBV6-5 to TRBJ2-7; D uncertain. CDR3 length: 12 amino acids. Trimming took off 6 bases at V and 7 bases at J, with 13 bases between the two ends. Germline V gene data show CDR1 as MNHEY and CDR2 as SVGAGI. DNA for the CDR3: TGTGCCAGCAGCATCTCCAGATGGGAGCAGTACTTC. Translated, it gives CASSISRWEQYF.

The chain carries TRBV5-5 and TRBJ2-5; the D gene could be TRBD1 or TRBD2 (5 bases each). Trimming removed 5 bases at V and 5 bases at J, with 19 bases between. The germline CDR1 and CDR2 sequences are SGHKS and YYEKEE (reference sequence). This CDR3 has 15 residues. CDR3 coding DNA: TGTGCCAGCAGTACGGGGACGGCCGGGTACGAGACCCAGTACTTC. It specifies CASSTGTAGYETQYF.

This chain joins TRBV9 and TRBJ1-1; D may be TRBD1 (6 bases). Trimming left V 4 bases short and J 4 bases short, with 17 bases between. Looked up from germline, CDR1 is SGDLS and CDR2 is YYNGEE. The CDR3 loop spans 15 amino acids. Here the CDR3 reads CASSPGGGQATEAFF. Here the CDR3 DNA reads TGTGCCAGCAGCCCAGGCGGGGGGCAGGCCACTGAAGCTTTCTTT.

This chain uses TRBV19 with TRBJ2-7; D may be TRBD2 (6 bases). The CDR3 consists of 16 residues. Germline V CDR1 and CDR2: LNHDA, SQIVND (reference sequence). V was clipped by 1 base and J by 5 bases, with 18 bases between them. This chain's CDR3 is CASSIARWEALHEQYF. In DNA, the CDR3 is TGTGCCAGTAGTATAGCAAGGTGGGAGGCCCTCCACGAGCAGTACTTC.